Listed below are T cell receptor beta chains from one sample, sequenced in a study of vaccination effects on CD4 cells after COVID-19. Their antigens remain unidentified. The data were produced by immunoSEQ multiplex PCR, yet TCRdb's version contains in-frame clones alone and is incomplete. The sample records under 60,000 clones, approximately 73% being singletons. Sequencing was performed on CD4+ T cells from PBMCs cultured with HIV peptides, taken before COVID-19 vaccination. These receptors were collected from a human donor who had a prior SARS-CoV-2 infection. Both conserved end residues are part of each CDR3. D genes are given only for firm matches. For some rows the clone size is stated as once, few or many, or as a class when expanded; others skip it.

d_call,v_call,j_call,clone_size,cdr3_aa,cdr3_nt
.,TRBV11-2,TRBJ1-1,.,CASSFSAGTLGEAFF,TGTGCCAGCAGCTTTTCGGCAGGGACACTCGGTGAAGCTTTCTTT
.,TRBV6-2/TRBV6-3,TRBJ1-3,.,CASSLGPVGRRSGNTIYF,TGTGCCAGCAGTCTCGGCCCAGTCGGACGGCGCTCTGGAAACACCATATATTTT
.,TRBV6-5,TRBJ1-6,.,CASSSVHRPNNSPLHF,TGTGCCAGCAGTTCAGTCCACAGGCCCAATAATTCACCCCTCCACTTT
.,TRBV11-3,TRBJ1-3,.,CASSLAGNTIYF,TGTGCCAGCAGCTTAGCAGGAAACACCATATATTTT
.,TRBV4-1,TRBJ1-1,few,CASSQKGAGNTEAFF,TGCGCCAGCAGCCAGAAAGGGGCCGGGAACACTGAAGCTTTCTTT
TRBD1,TRBV6-5,TRBJ2-7,.,CASSGRQGVYEQYF,TGTGCCAGCAGCGGACGACAGGGGGTCTACGAGCAGTACTTC
.,TRBV7-9,TRBJ2-2,.,CASTPGEAVPSGELFF,TGTGCCAGCACCCCCGGGGAGGCGGTCCCCAGCGGGGAGCTGTTTTTT
TRBD1,TRBV19,TRBJ2-3,.,CASTTGAWTDTQYF,TGTGCCAGTACAACAGGGGCTTGGACAGATACGCAGTATTTT
.,TRBV4-1,TRBJ2-2,.,CASSLQINGGQRVGELFF,TGCGCCAGCAGCCTACAAATTAACGGGGGGCAGAGGGTCGGGGAGCTGTTTTTT
.,TRBV7-9,TRBJ2-1,few,CASSPTGFEQFF,TGTGCCAGCAGCCCCACGGGCTTCGAGCAGTTCTTC
.,TRBV9,TRBJ2-2,.,CASSVGEGGTGELFF,TGTGCCAGCAGCGTAGGGGAAGGCGGCACCGGGGAGCTGTTTTTT
TRBD1,TRBV5-6,TRBJ1-1,.,CASSWDRGTEAFF,TGTGCCAGCAGCTGGGACAGGGGGACTGAAGCTTTCTTT
TRBD1,TRBV18,TRBJ2-7,.,CASSKDRGNEQYF,TGTGCCAGCTCAAAGGACAGGGGCAACGAGCAGTACTTC
TRBD1,TRBV6-6,TRBJ2-1,.,CASSSFPGTGHNEQFF,TGTGCCAGCAGTTCGTTTCCCGGGACAGGCCACAATGAGCAGTTCTTC
TRBD1,TRBV7-3,TRBJ2-2,.,CASSLGQGARGTGELFF,TGTGCCAGCAGCCTGGGACAGGGGGCGCGAGGCACCGGGGAGCTGTTTTTT
.,TRBV28,TRBJ1-1,once,CASTSVGRGYTEAFF,TGTGCCAGCACCTCAGTGGGTAGGGGGTACACTGAAGCTTTCTTT
.,TRBV19,TRBJ1-6,.,CASSNWGHESNSPLHF,TGTGCCAGTAGTAACTGGGGACACGAATCCAATTCACCCCTCCACTTT
.,TRBV21-1,TRBJ2-1,.,CASSKGLQGEDEQFF,TGTGCCAGCAGCAAAGGACTCCAGGGTGAGGATGAGCAGTTCTTC